Shown below are 21 T cell receptor beta chains from a single sample sequenced in a study of blood T cell repertoires in COVID-19. The table came from immunoSEQ multiplex PCR; TCRdb's copy has only in-frame clones and leaves some out. Of approximately 110,000 clones listed, 90% were seen once; the top ten hold 1% to 1.4%. Sequencing was carried out using peripheral blood. Every receptor here comes from a human donor in a cohort sampled during active COVID-19.

The gene calls are TRBV10-3 and TRBJ1-5; D unresolved. The germline V and J ends were trimmed by 4 bases and 0 bases, with 10 bases remaining between them. Looked up from germline, CDR1 is ENHRY and CDR2 is SYGVKD. The CDR3 totals 15 residues. CDR3: CAISVTLDSNQPQHF. In DNA form, the CDR3 reads TGTGCCATCAGTGTGACACTGGATAGCAATCAGCCCCAGCATTTT.

The CDR3 sequence is CASSSDSNDEQFF. For the CDR3, the DNA is TGTGCCAGCAGCTCAGATTCGAACGATGAGCAGTTCTTC. This chain links TRBV7-9 with TRBJ2-1; D is undetermined. CDR3 size: 13 residues. Per germline, CDR1 SEHNR and CDR2 FQNEAQ (reference sequence). V gave up 4 bases and J gave up 8 bases, with 12 bases separating them.

This clone was seen a single time. The V gene is TRBV27, the J gene TRBJ2-1; D is perhaps TRBD2 (6 bases). V shed 3 bases and J shed 10 bases, with 19 bases lying between them. Germline assignment: CDR1 MNHEY and CDR2 SMNVEV (reference sequence). The CDR3 has 15 residues. DNA of the CDR3: TGTGCCAGCAGTTTTATACCAGCCAGACGGGGGGAGCAGTTCTTC. Amino acid sequence: CASSFIPARRGEQFF.

This clone was detected once. The chain joins TRBV7-9 to TRBJ1-5, with D possibly being TRBD1 (5 bases). The germline CDR1 and CDR2 sequences are SEHNR and FQNEAQ (reference sequence). This CDR3 comprises 14 residues. V shed 3 bases and J shed 4 bases, with 10 bases lying between them. CDR3 in DNA: TGTGCCAGCAGCTTGGGGCTCGATAATCAGCCCCAGCATTTT. It encodes CASSLGLDNQPQHF.

J is TRBJ2-7 and V is TRBV14, with D possibly matching TRBD1 (5 bases). Germline loops: CDR1 SGHDN, CDR2 FVKESK. The CDR3 contains 15 residues. The V and J ends lost 1 base and 3 bases respectively, with 13 bases between them. Here the CDR3 DNA reads TGTGCCAGCAGCCAAGGGGAAGTGGGGCTCTACGAGCAGTACTTC. This translates into CASSQGEVGLYEQYF.

The chain carries TRBV3-1 (or the pseudogene TRBV3-2) and TRBJ1-5, with D perhaps TRBD1 (5 bases). V was pared by 4 bases and J by 5 bases, with 12 bases between. CDR1 is LGHDT, CDR2 YNNKEL, per germline (reference sequence). The CDR3 loop spans 14 amino acids. The CDR3 loop reads CASSPSRADQPQHF. Here the CDR3 DNA reads TGTGCCAGCAGCCCCTCCAGGGCCGATCAGCCCCAGCATTTT.

The V call is TRBV5-1, the J call TRBJ2-3; a weak D match, TRBD2 (6 bases). V was shortened by 7 bases and J by 2 bases, with 14 bases between the two germline ends. The CDR3 consists of 14 residues. Per the germline V gene, CDR1 is SGHRS and CDR2 is YFSETQ. CDR3 region: CASGRETPTDTQYF. Here the CDR3 DNA reads TGCGCCAGCGGTCGGGAGACCCCCACAGATACGCAGTATTTT.

J is TRBJ1-5 and V is TRBV19; D possibly corresponds to TRBD1 (6 bases). V was cut by 6 bases and J by 1 base, with 10 bases left in between. The CDR3 sequence is 14 residues long. CDR1 and CDR2 from the germline V gene are LNHDA and SQIVND (reference sequence). In nucleotides, the CDR3 is TGTGCCAGTAGAGCTCAGGGGAGCAATCAGCCCCAGCATTTT. Translated, it gives CASRAQGSNQPQHF.

CDR3 sequence: CASSSPTGGVYGYTF. The CDR3 DNA reads as TGTGCCAGCAGTTCCCCGACAGGGGGCGTTTATGGCTACACCTTC. V gene TRBV6-2 or TRBV6-3 combines with J gene TRBJ1-2; 10 positions agree with TRBD1. Trimming took 4 bases from V and 5 from J; bases not matched to a gene: 7. Germline V CDR1 and CDR2: MNHEY, SVGEGT. The CDR3 has 15 residues.

The J gene is TRBJ2-5, the V gene TRBV24-1; 10 positions match TRBD2. With 3 bases clipped from V and 5 bases from J, the junction kept 11 bases outside the gene matches. The CDR3 has 17 amino acids. CDR1 is KGHDR and CDR2 is SFDVKD in the germline V gene. CDR3 coding DNA: TGTGCCACCAGTGATCTCCTCCGGGCTAGCGGGAGTGAGACCCAGTACTTC. Protein: CATSDLLRASGSETQYF.

The chain is built from TRBV7-9 and TRBJ2-2, with 7 bases fitting TRBD2. The CDR3 consists of 14 residues. J gave up 6 bases and V 4 bases, and 5 bases lay outside the gene matches. Per the germline V gene, CDR1 is SEHNR and CDR2 is FQNEAQ (reference sequence). This CDR3 is CASSSFGGSGELFF. For the CDR3, the DNA is TGTGCCAGCAGCTCATTCGGGGGGTCCGGGGAGCTGTTTTTT.

The chain links TRBV7-2 to TRBJ1-5; D gene ambiguous. The CDR3 contains 15 residues. V lost 2 bases to trimming and J lost 4 bases, with 12 bases between them. Germline CDR1 SGHTA, CDR2 FQGNSA. CDR3 nucleotide sequence: TGTGCCAGCAGCTTACAGATGGGCGGGAATCAGCCCCAGCATTTT. Translation gives CASSLQMGGNQPQHF.

The chain is built from TRBV24-1 and TRBJ2-2, with D maybe TRBD2 (5 bases). The CDR3 totals 13 residues. The germline V and J ends were trimmed by 7 bases and 7 bases, with 12 bases remaining between them. Germline values: CDR1 KGHDR, CDR2 SFDVKD. CDR3 sequence: CATRGRGIGELFF. The CDR3, as DNA: TGTGCCACCAGAGGACGGGGAATCGGGGAGCTGTTTTTT.

Only one count was recorded for this clone. The genes are TRBV6-4 and TRBJ2-3, with TRBD1 as a possible D gene (6 bases). Germline CDR1 MRHNA, CDR2 SNTAGT. V gave up 3 bases and J gave up 10 bases, with 14 bases separating them. This CDR3 spans 13 amino acids. The CDR3 is CASSEQGGPAQYF. The CDR3 coding sequence is TGTGCCAGCAGTGAACAGGGCGGTCCTGCGCAGTATTTT.

The J gene is TRBJ2-4, the V gene TRBV5-1; TRBD2 matches 13 bases. Germline assignment: CDR1 SGHRS and CDR2 YFSETQ. The CDR3 totals 14 residues. V lost 4 bases and J lost 7; bases outside the gene matches: 2. The CDR3 sequence: CASSAGLAGNIQYF. The CDR3 bases are TGCGCCAGCAGCGCGGGACTAGCGGGGAACATTCAGTACTTC.

V and J are TRBV6-2 or TRBV6-3 and TRBJ2-3, with 10 bases fitting TRBD2. V trimming: 0 bases; J trimming: 7 bases; junction bases outside the gene matches: 7. The V gene's germline CDR1 is MNHEY and CDR2 SVGEGT. CDR3 length: 16 residues. The CDR3 here is CASSYSRTSGHNTQYF. DNA of the CDR3: TGTGCCAGCAGTTACTCCCGGACTAGCGGCCATAATACGCAGTATTTT.

The gene calls are TRBV6-5 and TRBJ2-1; 7 nucleotides align to TRBD1. The CDR3 totals 14 residues. CDR1 and CDR2 (germline): MNHEY, SVGAGI. Unmatched junction bases numbered 2, after V lost 6 bases and J lost 0 bases. The chain's CDR3 is CASSRDSSYNEQFF. For the CDR3, the DNA is TGTGCCAGCAGCCGGGACAGCTCCTACAATGAGCAGTTCTTC.

The rearrangement links TRBV4-3 to TRBJ2-1; 7 nucleotides agree with TRBD1. Trimming at V came to 4 bases and at J to 5 bases, leaving 8 bases not matched to a gene. This CDR3 is 15 amino acids long. The germline gives CDR1 LGHNA, CDR2 YSLEER. CDR3 sequence: CASSPLLDRHNEQFF. CDR3 nucleotide sequence: TGCGCCAGCAGCCCCCTCTTGGACAGGCACAATGAGCAGTTCTTC.

The chain carries TRBV4-1 and TRBJ1-3, with D hard to call. Deletions cut 6 bases from V and 2 bases from J, with 14 bases between. The germline V gene encodes CDR1 MGHRA and CDR2 YSYEKL. The CDR3 runs to 15 residues. The DNA for the CDR3 is TGCGCCAGCAGTTCTCGGGGATATCCTGGAAACACCATATATTTT. Protein sequence: CASSSRGYPGNTIYF.

The gene calls are TRBV5-5 and TRBJ1-1, with 7 nucleotides matching TRBD1. Germline V gives CDR1 SGHKS, CDR2 YYEKEE (reference sequence). The V and J ends lost 2 bases and 0 bases, in that order; junction bases with no gene match: 4. The CDR3 totals 15 residues. CDR3 residues: CASSFYRGMNTEAFF. The CDR3 DNA sequence: TGTGCCAGCAGCTTTTACAGGGGAATGAACACTGAAGCTTTCTTT.

The chain is built from TRBV19 and TRBJ2-3; D not resolved. Germline V lookup: CDR1 LNHDA, CDR2 SQIVND (reference sequence). CDR3 size: 12 residues. V lost 7 bases and J 6 bases, leaving 11 bases between the germline ends. The CDR3 reads CASNERGDTQYF. The CDR3 nucleotides read TGTGCCAGTAATGAGCGAGGCGATACGCAGTATTTT. Full variable domain (missing parts from reference TRBV19 and TRBJ2-3): DGGITQSPKYLFRKEGQNVTLSCEQNLNHDAMYWYRQDPGQGLRLIYYSQIVNDFQKGDIAEGYSVSREKKESFPLTVTSAQKNPTAFYLCASNERGDTQYFGPGTRLTVL.